This T cell receptor (beta chain) was obtained from a study of blood T cells in healthy people across ages. General study findings and limits: A greater number of naive CD4+ cells and higher diversity distinguished long-lived donors from aged donors.

Every donor provided roughly 9.1 milliliters of peripheral blood. Together with a sample-barcoded 5' primer, a J-beta primer mix was included in a second PCR lasting about 7 to 12 cycles. Tagging of each cDNA molecule was performed by a template-switch adaptor with 12 random nucleotides. All samples yielded 2.5 million or more CDR3-containing paired-end reads. TCRdb re-called the 5' RACE reads with MiXCR, one entry per CDR3 protein. The sample comprises around 940,000 distinct CDR3 sequences, 45% to 60% of which are singletons, and roughly 23% rests with the top ten. This clonotype was seen only a few times. What it binds is not known. Trimming cost V 4 bases and J 5 bases, with 14 bases left between them. The CDR3 is 14 amino acids. Germline loops: CDR1 LGHDT, CDR2 YNNKEL (reference sequence).

The sample was blood. The clonotype originates from a woman between 55 and 75 years old in good health. The V gene is TRBV3-1, the J gene TRBJ2-5; the D is unclear. In DNA form, the CDR3 reads TGTGCCAGCAGCCCCCACCCCACTTCGGAGACCCAGTACTTC. Amino acid sequence: CASSPHPTSETQYF.